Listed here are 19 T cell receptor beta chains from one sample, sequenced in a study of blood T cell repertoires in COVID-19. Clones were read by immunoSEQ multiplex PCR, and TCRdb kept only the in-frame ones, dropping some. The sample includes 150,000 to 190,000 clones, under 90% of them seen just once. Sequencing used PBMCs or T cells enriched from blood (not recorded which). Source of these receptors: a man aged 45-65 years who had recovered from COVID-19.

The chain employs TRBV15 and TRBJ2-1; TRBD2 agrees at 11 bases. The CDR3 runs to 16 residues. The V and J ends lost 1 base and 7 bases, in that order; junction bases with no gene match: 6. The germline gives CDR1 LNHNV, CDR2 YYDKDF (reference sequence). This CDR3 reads CATSRGNSGGANEQFF. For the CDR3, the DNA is TGTGCCACCAGCAGAGGTAATAGCGGGGGGGCGAATGAGCAGTTCTTC.

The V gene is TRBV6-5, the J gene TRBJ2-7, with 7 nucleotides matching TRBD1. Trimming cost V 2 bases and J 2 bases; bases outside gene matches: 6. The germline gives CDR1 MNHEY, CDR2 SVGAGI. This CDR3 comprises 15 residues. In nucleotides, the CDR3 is TGTGCCAGCAGTTACCGAAGGACAGGCACCTACGAGCAGTACTTC. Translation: CASSYRRTGTYEQYF.

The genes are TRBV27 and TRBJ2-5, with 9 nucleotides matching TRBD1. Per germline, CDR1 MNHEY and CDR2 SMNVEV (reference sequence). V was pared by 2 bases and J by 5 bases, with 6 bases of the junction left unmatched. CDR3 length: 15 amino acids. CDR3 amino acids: CASSLRDRAWETQYF. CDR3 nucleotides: TGTGCCAGCAGTTTACGGGACAGGGCCTGGGAGACCCAGTACTTC.

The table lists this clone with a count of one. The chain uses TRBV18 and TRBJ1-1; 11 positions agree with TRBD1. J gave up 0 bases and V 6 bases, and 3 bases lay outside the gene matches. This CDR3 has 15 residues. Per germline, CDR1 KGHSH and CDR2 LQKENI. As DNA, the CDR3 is TGTGCCAGCTCGACGGGACAGGGGGTGAACACTGAAGCTTTCTTT. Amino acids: CASSTGQGVNTEAFF.

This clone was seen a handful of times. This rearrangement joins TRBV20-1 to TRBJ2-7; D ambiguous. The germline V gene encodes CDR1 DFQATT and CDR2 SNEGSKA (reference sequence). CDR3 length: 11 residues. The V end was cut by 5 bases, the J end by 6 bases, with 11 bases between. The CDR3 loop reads CSAGPASEQYF. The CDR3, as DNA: TGCAGTGCTGGCCCCGCCTCCGAGCAGTACTTC.

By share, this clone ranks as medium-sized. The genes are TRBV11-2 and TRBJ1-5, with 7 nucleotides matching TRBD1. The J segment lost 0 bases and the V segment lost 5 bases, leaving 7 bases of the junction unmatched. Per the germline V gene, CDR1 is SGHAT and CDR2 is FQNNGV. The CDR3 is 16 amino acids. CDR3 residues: CASSALTGHSNQPQHF. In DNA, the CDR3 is TGTGCCAGCAGCGCCCTGACAGGGCATAGCAATCAGCCCCAGCATTTT.

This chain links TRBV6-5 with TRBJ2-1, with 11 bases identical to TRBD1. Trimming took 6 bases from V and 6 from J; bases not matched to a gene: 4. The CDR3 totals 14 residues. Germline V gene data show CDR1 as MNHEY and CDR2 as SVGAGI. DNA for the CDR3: TGTGCCAGCAGAACTGGACAGGGGGCCAATGAGCAGTTCTTC. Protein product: CASRTGQGANEQFF.

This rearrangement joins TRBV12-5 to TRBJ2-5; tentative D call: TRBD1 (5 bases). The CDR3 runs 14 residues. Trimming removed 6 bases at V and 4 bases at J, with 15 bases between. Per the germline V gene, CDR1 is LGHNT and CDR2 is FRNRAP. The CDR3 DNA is TGTGCTAGTGGGGGCCTCAGGGAAGCAGAGACCCAGTACTTC. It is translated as CASGGLREAETQYF.

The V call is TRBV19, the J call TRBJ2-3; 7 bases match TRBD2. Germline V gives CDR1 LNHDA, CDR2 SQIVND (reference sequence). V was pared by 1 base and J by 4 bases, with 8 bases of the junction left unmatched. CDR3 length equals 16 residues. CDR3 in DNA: TGTGCCAGTAGTATAGGGCCCAGCGGGGCCTCAGATACGCAGTATTTT. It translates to CASSIGPSGASDTQYF. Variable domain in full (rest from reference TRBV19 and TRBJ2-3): DGGITQSPKYLFRKEGQNVTLSCEQNLNHDAMYWYRQDPGQGLRLIYYSQIVNDFQKGDIAEGYSVSREKKESFPLTVTSAQKNPTAFYLCASSIGPSGASDTQYFGPGTRLTVL.

This CDR3 reads CASSPLAGIQETQYF. In DNA, the CDR3 is TGCGCCAGCAGCCCGCTAGCGGGAATACAAGAGACCCAGTACTTC. This chain joins TRBV4-1 and TRBJ2-5, with 9 nucleotides matching TRBD2. CDR3 size: 15 residues. Germline CDR1 is MGHRA and CDR2 is YSYEKL. The trim removed 4 bases at V and 2 bases at J, leaving 5 bases unmatched.

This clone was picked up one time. Here the CDR3 reads CASSHSRDRFGEQFF. The DNA of the CDR3 is TGTGCCAGCAGTCACAGCCGGGACAGGTTTGGTGAGCAGTTCTTC. The chain combines TRBV6-2 or TRBV6-3 with TRBJ2-1; 8 bases are a match to TRBD1. The V segment lost 5 bases and the J segment 9 bases; nucleotides outside the gene matches: 12. This CDR3 is 15 amino acids long. Germline values: CDR1 MNHEY, CDR2 SVGEGT.

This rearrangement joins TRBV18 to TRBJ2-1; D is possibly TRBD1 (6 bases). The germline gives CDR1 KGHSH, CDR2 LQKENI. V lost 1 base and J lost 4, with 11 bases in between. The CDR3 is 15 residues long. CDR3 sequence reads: CASSPRGQQYNEQFF. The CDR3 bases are TGTGCCAGCTCACCACGGGGGCAGCAATACAATGAGCAGTTCTTC.

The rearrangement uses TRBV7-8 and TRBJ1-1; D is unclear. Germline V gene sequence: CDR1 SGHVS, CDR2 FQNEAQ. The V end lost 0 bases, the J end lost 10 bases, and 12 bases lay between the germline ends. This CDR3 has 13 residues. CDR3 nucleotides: TGTGCCAGCAGCTTAGCGCCGGGCGGGATAGCTTTCTTT. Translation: CASSLAPGGIAFF.

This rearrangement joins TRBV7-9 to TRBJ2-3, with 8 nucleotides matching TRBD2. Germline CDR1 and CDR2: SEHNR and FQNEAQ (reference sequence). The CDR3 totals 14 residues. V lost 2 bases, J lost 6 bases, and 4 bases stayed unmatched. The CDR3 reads CASSLLLAEDTQYF. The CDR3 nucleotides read TGTGCCAGCAGCTTACTACTAGCGGAGGATACGCAGTATTTT.

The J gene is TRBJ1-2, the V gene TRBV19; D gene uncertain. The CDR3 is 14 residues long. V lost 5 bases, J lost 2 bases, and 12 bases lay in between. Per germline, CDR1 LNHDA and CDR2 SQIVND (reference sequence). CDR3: CASSVPGENYGYTF. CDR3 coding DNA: TGTGCCAGTAGTGTCCCCGGGGAGAACTATGGCTACACCTTC.

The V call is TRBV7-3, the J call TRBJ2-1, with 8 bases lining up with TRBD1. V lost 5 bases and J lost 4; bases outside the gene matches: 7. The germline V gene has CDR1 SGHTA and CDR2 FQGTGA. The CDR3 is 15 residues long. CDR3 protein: CASSLDRGLYNEQFF. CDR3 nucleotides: TGTGCCAGCAGCCTAGACAGGGGTCTGTACAATGAGCAGTTCTTC.

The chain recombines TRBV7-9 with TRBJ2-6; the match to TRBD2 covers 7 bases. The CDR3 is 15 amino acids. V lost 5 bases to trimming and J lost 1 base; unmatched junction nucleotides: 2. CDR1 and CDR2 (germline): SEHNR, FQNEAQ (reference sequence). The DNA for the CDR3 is TGTGCCAGCAGCGCGGGGGAATCTGGGGCCAACGTCCTGACTTTC. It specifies CASSAGESGANVLTF.

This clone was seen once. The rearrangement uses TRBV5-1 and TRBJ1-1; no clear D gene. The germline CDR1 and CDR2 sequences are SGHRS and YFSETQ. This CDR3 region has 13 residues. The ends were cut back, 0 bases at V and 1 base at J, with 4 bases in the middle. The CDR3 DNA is TGCGCCAGCAGCTTGGAGCCGAACACTGAAGCTTTCTTT. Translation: CASSLEPNTEAFF.

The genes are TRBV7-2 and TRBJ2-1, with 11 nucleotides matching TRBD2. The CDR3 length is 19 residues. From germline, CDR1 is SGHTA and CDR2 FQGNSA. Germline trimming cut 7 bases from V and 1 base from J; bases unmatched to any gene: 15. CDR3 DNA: TGTGCCAGCACCCCCCCTGGGATTAGCGGGGGGGGGTCCTACAATGAGCAGTTCTTC. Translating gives CASTPPGISGGGSYNEQFF.